This T cell receptor beta chain was obtained from a study of blood T cell repertoires in COVID-19. Across the whole study: Specimens from acute and convalescent COVID-19 originated in the United States, Italy and Spain. T cells, B-cell-depleted T cells, or PBMCs supplied cDNA or gDNA.

The CDR3 totals 13 residues. CDR1 is SNHLY and CDR2 is FYNNEI in the germline V gene. The trim removed 5 bases at V and 5 bases at J, leaving 4 bases unmatched. As processed by the authors: Amplification of reference gene primers was used by the study to estimate nucleated cell counts. The method was immunoSEQ multiplex PCR; TCRdb's version includes in-frame clones alone and lacks a portion of them. Clone size and the V and J calls come from that table; the DNA yielded D and trimming. The table includes some 40,000 clones, about 88% detected once. This sequence joins TRBV2 and TRBJ2-3, with 7 bases matching TRBD1. This clonotype was sampled from a human donor in a cohort sampled during active COVID-19. The specimen sequenced was peripheral blood. CDR3 sequence reads: CASSLTGVDTQYF. The CDR3, as DNA: TGTGCCAGCAGTCTCACAGGGGTAGATACGCAGTATTTT.